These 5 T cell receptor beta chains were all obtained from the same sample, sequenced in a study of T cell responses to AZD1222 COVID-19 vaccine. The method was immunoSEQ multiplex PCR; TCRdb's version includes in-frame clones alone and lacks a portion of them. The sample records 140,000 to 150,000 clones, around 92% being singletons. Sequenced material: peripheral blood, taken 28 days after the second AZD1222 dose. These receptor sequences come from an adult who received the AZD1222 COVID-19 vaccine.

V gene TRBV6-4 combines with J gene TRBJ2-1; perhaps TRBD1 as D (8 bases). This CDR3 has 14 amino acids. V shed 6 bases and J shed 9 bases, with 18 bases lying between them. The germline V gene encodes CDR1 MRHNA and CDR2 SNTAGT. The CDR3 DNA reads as TGTGCCAGCAGCCCTTCGGACAGGGAGGGTGAGCAGTTCTTC. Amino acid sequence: CASSPSDREGEQFF.

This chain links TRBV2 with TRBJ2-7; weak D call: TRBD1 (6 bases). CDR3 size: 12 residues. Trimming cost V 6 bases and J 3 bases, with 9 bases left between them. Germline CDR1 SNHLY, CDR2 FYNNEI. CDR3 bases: TGTGCCAGCAGCGGGACATACTACGAGCAGTACTTC. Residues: CASSGTYYEQYF.

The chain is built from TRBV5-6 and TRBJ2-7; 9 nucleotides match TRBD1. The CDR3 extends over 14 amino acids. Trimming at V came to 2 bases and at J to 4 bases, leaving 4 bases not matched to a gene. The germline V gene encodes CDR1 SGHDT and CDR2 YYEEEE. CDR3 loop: CASSLGTGTYEQYF. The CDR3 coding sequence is TGTGCCAGCAGCTTAGGGACAGGGACGTACGAGCAGTACTTC.

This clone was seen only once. The CDR3 sequence is CASSLLGQTTGELFF. CDR3 DNA: TGTGCCAGCAGTTTACTCGGACAGACCACCGGGGAGCTGTTTTTT. The chain carries TRBV28 and TRBJ2-2; a weak D match, TRBD1 (6 bases). CDR1 is MDHEN, CDR2 SYDVKM, per germline. The CDR3 contains 15 residues. V lost 2 bases and J 4 bases, leaving 11 bases between the germline ends.

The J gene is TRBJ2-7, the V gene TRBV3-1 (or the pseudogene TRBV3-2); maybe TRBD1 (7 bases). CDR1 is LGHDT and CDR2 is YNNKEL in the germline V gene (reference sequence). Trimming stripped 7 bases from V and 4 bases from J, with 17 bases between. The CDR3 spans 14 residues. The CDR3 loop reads CASTQGGRAYEQYF. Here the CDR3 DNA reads TGTGCCAGCACTCAGGGGGGAAGGGCGTACGAGCAGTACTTC.